This T cell receptor (beta chain) was sequenced for a study of cytomegalovirus exposure and HLA in healthy donors. General study results and limits: Common viral pathogens seemed to be connected with several of the most significant clusters, according to a later analysis. The records held CMV serostatus as the only immune exposure information.

Both 60 Vbeta primers and 13 Jbeta primers went into the PCR. Sequencing used immunoSEQ multiplex PCR; TCRdb keeps in-frame clones, though not all of them. In the table there are around 33,000 clones, roughly 44% of which are singletons. For this clone: Its target is not known.

This TCR was sampled from a woman between 45 and 60 years old in good health and CMV-seronegative. What was sequenced was PBMCs.

CDR3 sequence reads: CASSRDRNYGYTF. CDR3 sequence (DNA): TGTGCCAGCAGCCGGGACAGGAACTATGGCTACACCTTC. The chain uses TRBV5-4 and TRBJ1-2; TRBD1 aligns across 8 bases. J gave up 2 bases and V 4 bases, and 1 base lay outside the gene matches. Germline V gives CDR1 SGHNT, CDR2 YYREEE (reference sequence). This CDR3 contains 13 residues.